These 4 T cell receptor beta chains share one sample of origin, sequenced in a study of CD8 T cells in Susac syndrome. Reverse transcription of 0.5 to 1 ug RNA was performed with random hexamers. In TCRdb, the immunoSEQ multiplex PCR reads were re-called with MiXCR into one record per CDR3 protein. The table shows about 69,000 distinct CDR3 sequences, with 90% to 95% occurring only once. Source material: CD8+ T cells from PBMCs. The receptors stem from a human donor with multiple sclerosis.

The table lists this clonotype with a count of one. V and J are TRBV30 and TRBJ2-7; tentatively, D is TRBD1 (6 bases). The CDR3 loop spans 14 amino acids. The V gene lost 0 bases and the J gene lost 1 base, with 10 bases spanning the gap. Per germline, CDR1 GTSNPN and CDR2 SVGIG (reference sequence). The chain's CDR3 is CAWSVLGTSYEQYF. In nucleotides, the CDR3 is TGTGCCTGGAGTGTACTCGGGACATCCTACGAGCAGTACTTC.

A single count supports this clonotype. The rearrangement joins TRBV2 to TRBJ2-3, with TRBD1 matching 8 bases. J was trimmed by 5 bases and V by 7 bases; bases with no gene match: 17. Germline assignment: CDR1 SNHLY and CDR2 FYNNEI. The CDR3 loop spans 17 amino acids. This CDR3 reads CASTSAGFDRGIDTQYF. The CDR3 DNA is TGTGCCAGCACCTCGGCGGGGTTTGACAGGGGCATAGATACGCAGTATTTT.

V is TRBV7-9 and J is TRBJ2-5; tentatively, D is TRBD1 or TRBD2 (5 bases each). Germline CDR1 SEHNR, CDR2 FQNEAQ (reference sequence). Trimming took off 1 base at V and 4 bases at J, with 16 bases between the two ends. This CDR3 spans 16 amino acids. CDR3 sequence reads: CASSLGHWDVRETQYF. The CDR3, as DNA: TGTGCCAGCAGCTTAGGACATTGGGACGTGCGAGAGACCCAGTACTTC.

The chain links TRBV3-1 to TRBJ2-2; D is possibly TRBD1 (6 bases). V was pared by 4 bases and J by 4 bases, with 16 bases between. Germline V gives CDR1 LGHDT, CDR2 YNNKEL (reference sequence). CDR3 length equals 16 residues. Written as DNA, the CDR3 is TGTGCCAGCAGCCCCCCGGAACAGGGAAGCACCGGGGAGCTGTTTTTT. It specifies CASSPPEQGSTGELFF.